This TCR beta chain was obtained from a study of PD-L1 blockade in urothelial cancer (dated by TCRdb to the late 2010s). With regard to the full study: All patients started therapy around 2014 and received atezolizumab 1,200 mg intravenously every 3 weeks. In the same patients who had TCR sequencing, pretreatment tumors also underwent whole exome sequencing and RNA sequencing. Several patients achieved durable clinical benefit and some 20 did not. An ECOG performance status of 0 or 1 was recorded for the patients, and 0 to 3 prior chemotherapy regimens had been received by the patients. Blood samples gave a median of 141,255 T cells and approximately 80,000 unique TCRs, with a median clonality of approximately 0.08. Blood samples were analyzed at 3 weeks after treatment start (second dose) and at 6 weeks after treatment start. The study, an exploratory multi-omic analysis, examined somatic, immune and clinical correlates of response to PD-L1 blockade with atezolizumab in urothelial cancer. About 90% of the roughly 29 patients were identified as males with urothelial cancer of bladder origin, and a prior smoking history was reported by 18 of 29 patients. Durable clinical benefit was defined as a progression-free survival longer than 6 months, and TCR features were additionally tested against progression-free survival and overall survival. TCR sequencing covered pretreatment tumor samples and matched, serially collected peripheral blood taken before and after atezolizumab treatment. Pretreatment blood TCR-seq was available for around 29 patients, at least one posttreatment blood collection was obtained for some 24 patients, and tumor TCR-seq was available for some 24 patients.

Study-wide findings and limitations: Patients with durable benefit showed greater expansion of tumor-associated TCR clones in peripheral blood 3 weeks after starting treatment (n = 22, p = 0.022). Because of the small sample size (n ≈ 29) and the many exploratory analyses performed, the results are intended to be regarded as hypothesis-generating. Improved progression-free and overall survival was found to be associated with pretreatment peripheral blood TCR clonality below the median.

Each PCR received spiked-in synthetic TCR analog templates so that absolute template abundance could be estimated from read counts. TCRbeta CDR3 regions were amplified from genomic DNA with bias-controlled V and J gene primers using the immunoSEQ assay. Sequencing of rearranged TCRbeta segments was done at approximately 20X coverage. As for the original processing: Sequencing errors were corrected by clustering, and CDR3s were annotated against IMGT so that V, D and J genes could be assigned. Downstream analyses used only productive TCRbeta rearrangements, leaving out any out-of-frame or stop-codon sequences. To compute clonality, Shannon entropy was normalized by the log of the number of unique productive sequences and then subtracted from one. Clones differing between time points or between blood and tumor were identified by Fisher's exact test with Benjamini-Hochberg correction at adjusted p below 0.01. TCRdb carries this immuneACCESS record with in-frame sequences only. Its versions omit some clonotypes, under half of them owing to an unresolved V gene in the studies checked, with the rest unexplained. V, J and clone size derive from that table, while D and trimming were established from the DNA sequence. Within this sample are some 66,000 clones, with approximately 86% of them counted one time only. The ten largest clonotypes hold about 15% of the sample.

The sample's time point, from its label and the paper: pretreatment peripheral blood. A cohort of 30 or so patients with locally advanced or metastatic urothelial carcinoma, treated at Memorial Sloan Kettering on a trial protocol, was included. Peripheral blood mononuclear cells were collected from each patient pretreatment and during treatment, giving between 1 and 8 total time points per patient. The Qiagen DNeasy Blood extraction kit was used to purify genomic DNA from total PBMCs and from tumor samples. PBMCs were collected pretreatment and during treatment, and were isolated and stored as previously described. To note about this clone: Its recognized antigen is unknown. No base-level quality is on record; no much larger clone is a single base apart.

Taken from cysteine to phenylalanine, the CDR3 has 15 residues. Kept here is only the CDR3 DNA, which spans 45 bases and is read in frame from base 1. V is reduced by 8 bases and J by 3 bases, leaving a spacing of 17 bases between them. In the germline V gene, CDR1 corresponds to MNHNS and CDR2 to SASEGT. The receptor was isolated from a man aged 55 to 69 with urothelial cancer. The sequences come from PBMCs, collected around atezolizumab (anti-PD-L1) treatment. The rearranged chain carries TRBV6-1 and TRBJ1-5; TRBD1 could be the D gene, as 6 bases match. The CDR3 in this case is CASRLGGLANQPQHF. The DNA is TGTGCCAGCCGCTTGGGGGGGCTGGCCAATCAGCCCCAGCATTTT.